The 20 T cell receptor beta chains listed next were all sequenced from one sample in a study of T cell responses to AZD1222 COVID-19 vaccine. Assay: immunoSEQ multiplex PCR; the TCRdb copy retains only in-frame clones and omits some. In the table there are 100,000 to 150,000 clones, around 89% of which are singletons. The material was peripheral blood, obtained on day 0 of MenACWY control vaccination. The receptor set was obtained from an adult in good health.

The rearrangement links TRBV5-4 to TRBJ1-2; 7 nucleotides agree with TRBD1. Germline values: CDR1 SGHNT, CDR2 YYREEE (reference sequence). CDR3 size: 15 residues. The junction had 8 bases not matched to a gene; V was cut back by 0 bases and J by 6 bases. CDR3 sequence reads: CASSLVIGGGHGYTF. The CDR3, as DNA: TGTGCCAGCAGCTTGGTAATAGGAGGGGGCCATGGCTACACCTTC.

This clone was found once. The chain carries TRBV7-3 and TRBJ2-1; D unresolved. Trimming stripped 2 bases from V and 10 bases from J, with 12 bases between. CDR1 SGHTA and CDR2 FQGTGA come from the germline V gene. The CDR3 has 13 residues. The CDR3 coding sequence is TGTGCCAGCAGCTTACCCCCCCTATCGGAGCAGTTCTTC. This sequence encodes CASSLPPLSEQFF.

V gene TRBV6-5 combines with J gene TRBJ2-5; no firm D call. The V end was cut by 6 bases, the J end by 2 bases, with 13 bases between. CDR1 and CDR2 from the germline V gene are MNHEY and SVGAGI. The CDR3 is 14 residues long. DNA of the CDR3: TGTGCCAGCAGGCTCGGTGCCCCACAAGAGACCCAGTACTTC. Translating gives CASRLGAPQETQYF.

The CDR3 coding sequence is TGCGCCAGCAGCTACGGACAGGGGGTAACAGATACGCAGTATTTT. The encoded protein is CASSYGQGVTDTQYF. The chain uses TRBV5-1 and TRBJ2-3, with 10 bases lining up with TRBD1. The trim removed 3 bases at V and 3 bases at J, leaving 4 bases unmatched. CDR1 SGHRS and CDR2 YFSETQ come from the germline V gene. The length of the CDR3 is 15 residues.

The chain employs TRBV12-3 or TRBV12-4 and TRBJ1-4; D remains unclear. V was clipped by 6 bases and J by 8 bases, with 10 bases between them. The length of the CDR3 is 12 residues. CDR3 sequence (DNA): TGTGCCAGCAGCTTATATCTGGAAAAACTGTTTTTT. It translates to CASSLYLEKLFF.

The gene calls are TRBV7-9 and TRBJ2-7; perhaps TRBD1 as D (5 bases). The germline gives CDR1 SEHNR, CDR2 FQNEAQ (reference sequence). There are 14 residues in the CDR3. V was shortened by 5 bases and J by 2 bases, with 13 bases between the two germline ends. The CDR3 coding sequence is TGTGCCAGCAGCACCTTGACAGAACCCTACGAGCAGTACTTC. Its protein is CASSTLTEPYEQYF.

The chain uses TRBV6-6 and TRBJ2-5; maybe TRBD2 (7 bases). The germline CDR1 and CDR2 sequences are MNHNY and SVGAGI (reference sequence). Trimming took 7 bases from V and 2 from J, leaving 8 bases between them. This CDR3 has 12 amino acids. The CDR3 region has the DNA TGTGCCAGCAAGGGGGGGCAAGAGACCCAGTACTTC. Residues: CASKGGQETQYF.

The rearrangement joins TRBV24-1 to TRBJ2-1; D is ambiguous. Germline V gene data show CDR1 as KGHDR and CDR2 as SFDVKD. Trimming pared 0 bases from V and 8 bases from J, leaving 7 bases between. The CDR3 length is 13 residues. CDR3 sequence reads: CATSDLGSHEQFF. The CDR3 DNA sequence: TGTGCCACCAGTGATTTGGGTTCCCATGAGCAGTTCTTC.

This clone was picked up one time. This chain joins TRBV11-2 and TRBJ2-3; D is unresolved. CDR1 SGHAT and CDR2 FQNNGV come from the germline V gene. The ends were cut back, 1 base at V and 0 bases at J, with 8 bases in the middle. CDR3 length: 15 residues. The CDR3 protein is CASSLARVSTDTQYF. Here the CDR3 DNA reads TGTGCCAGCAGCTTAGCTAGGGTTAGCACAGATACGCAGTATTTT.

V and J are TRBV27 and TRBJ1-1, with D possibly TRBD1 on 6 matching bases. CDR3 length: 12 residues. V was cut by 3 bases and J by 9 bases, with 11 bases left in between. Germline assignment: CDR1 MNHEY and CDR2 SMNVEV (reference sequence). DNA for the CDR3: TGTGCCAGCAGTTTCGAGGGGGGAAAAGCTTTCTTT. This codes for CASSFEGGKAFF.

The chain recombines TRBV27 with TRBJ1-5; the match to TRBD1 covers 8 bases. V was pared by 3 bases and J by 5 bases, with 3 bases of the junction left unmatched. The germline gives CDR1 MNHEY, CDR2 SMNVEV (reference sequence). CDR3 length equals 14 residues. The CDR3 region has the DNA TGTGCCAGCAGTTTTGGACAGGGCGATCAGCCCCAGCATTTT. Protein: CASSFGQGDQPQHF.

The chain combines TRBV14 with TRBJ1-6; D uncertain. The CDR3 totals 13 residues. CDR1 SGHDN and CDR2 FVKESK come from the germline V gene. The germline V and J ends were trimmed by 3 bases and 13 bases, with 13 bases remaining between them. CDR3 DNA sequence: TGTGCCAGCAGCCAGTCAGCGGGTGGGCCCCTCCACTTT. Translating it yields CASSQSAGGPLHF.

This chain connects TRBV18 to TRBJ1-3; D gene uncertain. This CDR3 is 13 amino acids long. The germline gives CDR1 KGHSH, CDR2 LQKENI. V was cut by 2 bases and J by 2 bases, with 4 bases left in between. The CDR3 bases are TGTGCCAGCTCACCAGAGGCTGGAAACACCATATATTTT. This encodes CASSPEAGNTIYF.

The chain carries TRBV12-3 or TRBV12-4 and TRBJ2-1, with D unclear. The ends were cut back, 6 bases at V and 10 bases at J, with 16 bases in the middle. The CDR3 is 13 amino acids. The CDR3 is CASSKGLGLEQFF. CDR3 DNA: TGTGCCAGCAGCAAGGGTTTAGGTCTAGAGCAGTTCTTC.

The chain recombines TRBV9 with TRBJ2-3, with D possibly matching TRBD1 (5 bases). Germline values: CDR1 SGDLS, CDR2 YYNGEE. This CDR3 spans 15 amino acids. V dropped 5 bases and J dropped 0 bases, with 13 bases sitting between them. CDR3 loop: CASSRWGLSTDTQYF. Here the CDR3 DNA reads TGTGCCAGCAGTCGTTGGGGCTTAAGCACAGATACGCAGTATTTT.

This rearrangement joins TRBV27 to TRBJ1-2; D remains ambiguous. Per the germline V gene, CDR1 is MNHEY and CDR2 is SMNVEV (reference sequence). The CDR3 runs to 13 residues. Deletions cut 5 bases from V and 5 bases from J, with 12 bases between. The CDR3 region has the DNA TGTGCCAGCAGTCCCCGGGAGGGATATGGCTACACCTTC. Encoded protein: CASSPREGYGYTF.

This rearrangement joins TRBV27 to TRBJ1-5; 8 bases are shared with TRBD1. Germline trimming cut 6 bases from V and 2 bases from J; bases unmatched to any gene: 6. This CDR3 contains 15 residues. Germline V gene sequence: CDR1 MNHEY, CDR2 SMNVEV (reference sequence). CDR3 bases: TGTGCCAGCAGCCAGGGGGCAGGGGGCAATCAGCCCCAGCATTTT. Its protein product is CASSQGAGGNQPQHF.

The gene calls are TRBV3-1 (or the pseudogene TRBV3-2) and TRBJ2-1; TRBD2 agrees at 8 bases. V lost 1 base and J lost 8; bases outside the gene matches: 10. The CDR3 totals 16 residues. Germline CDR1 reads LGHDT; CDR2 reads YNNKEL (reference sequence). For the CDR3, the DNA is TGTGCCAGCAGCCAAGTCGGTAGCGGGATTGGACATGAGCAGTTCTTC. It translates to CASSQVGSGIGHEQFF.

CDR3 in amino acids: CASSFRQAGTEAFF. The CDR3 bases are TGTGCCAGCAGCTTTAGGCAGGCAGGTACTGAAGCTTTCTTT. V and J are TRBV5-8 and TRBJ1-1, with D uncertain. Germline V lookup: CDR1 SGHTS, CDR2 YDEGEE. V was clipped by 2 bases and J by 5 bases, with 13 bases between them. There are 14 residues in the CDR3.

This clone occurred a few times. This chain uses TRBV5-5 with TRBJ2-5, with 9 positions matching TRBD1. The V and J ends lost 4 bases and 2 bases, in that order; junction bases with no gene match: 9. The germline V gene encodes CDR1 SGHKS and CDR2 YYEKEE (reference sequence). This CDR3 spans 16 amino acids. In DNA, the CDR3 is TGTGCCAGCAGCCGCCCGGGACAGGGTGCACAAGAGACCCAGTACTTC. This sequence encodes CASSRPGQGAQETQYF.